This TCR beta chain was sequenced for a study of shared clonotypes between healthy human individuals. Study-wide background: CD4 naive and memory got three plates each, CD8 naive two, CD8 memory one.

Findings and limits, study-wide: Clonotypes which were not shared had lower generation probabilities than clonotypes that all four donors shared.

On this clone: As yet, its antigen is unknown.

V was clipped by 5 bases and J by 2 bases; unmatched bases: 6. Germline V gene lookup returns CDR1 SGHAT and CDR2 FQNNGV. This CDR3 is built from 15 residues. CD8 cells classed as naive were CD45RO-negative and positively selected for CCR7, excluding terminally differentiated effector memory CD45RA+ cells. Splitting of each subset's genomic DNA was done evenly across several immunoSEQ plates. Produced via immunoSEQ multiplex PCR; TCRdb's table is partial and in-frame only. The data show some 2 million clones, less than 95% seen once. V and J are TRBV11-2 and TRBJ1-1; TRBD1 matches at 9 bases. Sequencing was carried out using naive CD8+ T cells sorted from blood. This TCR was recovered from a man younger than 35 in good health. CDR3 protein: CASSETGGLNTEAFF. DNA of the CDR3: TGTGCCAGCAGCGAGACAGGGGGTCTCAACACTGAAGCTTTCTTT.